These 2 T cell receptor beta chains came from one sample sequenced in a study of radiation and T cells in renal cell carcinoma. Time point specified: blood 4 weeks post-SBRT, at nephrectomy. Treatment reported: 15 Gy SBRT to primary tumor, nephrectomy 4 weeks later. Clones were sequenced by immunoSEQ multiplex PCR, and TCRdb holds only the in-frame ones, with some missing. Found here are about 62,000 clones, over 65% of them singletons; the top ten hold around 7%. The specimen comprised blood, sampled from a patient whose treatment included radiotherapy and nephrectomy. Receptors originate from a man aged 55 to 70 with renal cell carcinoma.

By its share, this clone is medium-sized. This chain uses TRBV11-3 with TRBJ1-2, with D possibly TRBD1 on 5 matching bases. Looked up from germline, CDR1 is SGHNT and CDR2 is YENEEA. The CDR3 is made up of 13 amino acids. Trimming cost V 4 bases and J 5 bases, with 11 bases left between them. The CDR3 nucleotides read TGTGCCAGCAGCTCGGGACGAGAATATGGCTACACCTTC. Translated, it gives CASSSGREYGYTF.

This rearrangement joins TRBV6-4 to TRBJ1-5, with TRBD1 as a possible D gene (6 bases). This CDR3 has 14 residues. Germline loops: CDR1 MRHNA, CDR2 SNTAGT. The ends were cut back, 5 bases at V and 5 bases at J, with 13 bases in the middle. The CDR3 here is CASSPEGGDQPQHF. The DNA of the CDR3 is TGTGCCAGCAGTCCAGAGGGGGGGGATCAGCCCCAGCATTTT.